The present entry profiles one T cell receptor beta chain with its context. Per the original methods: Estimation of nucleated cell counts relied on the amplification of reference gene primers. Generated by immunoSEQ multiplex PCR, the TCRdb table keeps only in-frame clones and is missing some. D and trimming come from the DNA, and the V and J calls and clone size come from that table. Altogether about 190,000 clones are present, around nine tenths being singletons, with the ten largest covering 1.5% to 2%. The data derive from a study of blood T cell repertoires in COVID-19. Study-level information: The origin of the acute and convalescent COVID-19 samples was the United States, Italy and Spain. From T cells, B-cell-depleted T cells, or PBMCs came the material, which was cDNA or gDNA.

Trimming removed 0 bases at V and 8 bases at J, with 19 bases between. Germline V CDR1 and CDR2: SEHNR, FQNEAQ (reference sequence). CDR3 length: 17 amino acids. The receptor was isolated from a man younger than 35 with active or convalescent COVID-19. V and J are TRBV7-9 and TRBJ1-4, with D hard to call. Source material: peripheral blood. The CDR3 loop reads CASSLAKAVERGEKLFF. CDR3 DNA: TGTGCCAGCAGCTTAGCGAAGGCAGTCGAAAGAGGGGAAAAACTGTTTTTT.